This T cell receptor beta chain was observed in a study of shared clonotypes between healthy human individuals. Repertoires were generated with immunoSEQ multiplex PCR, while TCRdb's copy carries only in-frame clones and drops some. The sample lists about 1.4 million clones, over 95% occurring once. Germline lookup yields CDR1 SQVTM and CDR2 ANQGSEA. This CDR3 comprises 11 residues. Trimming cost V 8 bases and J 5 bases, with 12 bases left between them. The V and J genes are TRBV29-1 and TRBJ2-5, with D possibly TRBD1 on 6 matching bases. The TCR was taken from a man aged 30 to 45 in good health. Input material: naive CD4+ T cells sorted from blood. This sample's subset: CD45RA+ positively selected. The CDR3 region has the DNA TGCAGCCTTACTCAGGGGGAGACCCAGTACTTC. It is translated as CSLTQGETQYF.